The T cell receptor beta chain described here comes from a study of identical twins. This CDR3 has 16 residues. From germline, CDR1 is SEHNR and CDR2 FQNEAQ (reference sequence). The J segment lost 7 bases and the V segment lost 6 bases, leaving 10 bases of the junction unmatched. For this clonotype: Its antigen is currently unknown.

Study-wide results and caveats: The study reached conclusions through statistical analysis that was cross-sectional, not following the same donors. Out-of-frame alpha sequences common to twins exhibited an excess of low generation probability.

A universal primer site came from template switching; cDNA carried unique molecular identifiers. TCRdb redid the calling of the 5' RACE reads with MiXCR, one entry per CDR3 protein. This sample has roughly 630,000 distinct CDR3 sequences, with roughly 6.6% found just once. In addition, the sample was reused for a study of yellow fever vaccine responses in identical twins. That report notes: In identical twins, vaccine T cell responses appeared partly shared and partly individual.

The sequence came from a young woman in good health. V usage is TRBV7-9 and J usage is TRBJ2-1; 12 bases agree with TRBD2. Sequenced input: PBMCs. As DNA, the CDR3 is TGTGCCAGCAGAAGCCGACTAGCGGGAGTCGGTAATGAGCAGTTCTTC. This encodes CASRSRLAGVGNEQFF.